This entry describes one T cell receptor beta chain. Only in-frame clones appear in the TCRdb table, and some are missing; sequencing was by immunoSEQ multiplex PCR. Seen here are 200,000 to 300,000 clones, 88% observed once, and the top ten hold about 4%. These data are taken from a study of blood T cell repertoires in COVID-19. Germline-derived CDR1 and CDR2 are SQVTM and ANQGSEA. The germline V and J ends were trimmed by 5 bases and 0 bases, with 12 bases remaining between them. The CDR3 has 14 amino acids. This TCR came from a man aged 60 to 75 who had recovered from COVID-19. Sequenced sample: peripheral blood. The chain is built from TRBV29-1 and TRBJ2-3; perhaps TRBD1 as D (6 bases). The CDR3 loop is CSVPNRESTDTQYF. CDR3 bases: TGCAGCGTTCCTAACAGGGAAAGCACAGATACGCAGTATTTT.